This TCR beta chain appears in the sequencing data of a study of T cell clonotyping in hematopoietic cell transplantation. TCRdb's copy holds only in-frame clones and misses some; the assay was immunoSEQ multiplex PCR. The table records about 260 clones, 85% to 95% of them present only once. Germline CDR1 reads SGHTA; CDR2 reads FQGNSA. CDR3 size: 14 residues. V gave up 1 base and J gave up 7 bases; unmatched junction bases: 0. This sequence joins TRBV7-2 and TRBJ2-1, with TRBD2 matching over 11 bases. The receptor comes from a young adult male patient who had an allogeneic stem cell transplant, so the T cells may come from the graft donor. Some clones in this sample may be carry-over from other donors' samples. This material consisted of PBMCs, taken 30 days after allogeneic stem cell transplant. The CDR3 DNA reads as TGTGCCAGCAGCTTAGTAGCGGGAGGGAATGAGCAGTTCTTC. It encodes CASSLVAGGNEQFF.